This entry is about one T cell receptor (beta chain). There is no known antigen for this receptor. Per-base qualities were not stored, and no clone one base away is much larger. The V end loses 0 bases and the J end loses 5 bases, and a stretch of 7 bases separates them. The cysteine opens and the phenylalanine closes a CDR3 of 12 amino acids. The kept DNA is CDR3 alone, 36 bases in frame from the first base. The germline V gene (reference sequence) gives CDR1 as GTSNPN and CDR2 as SVGIG. This record belongs to a study of cytomegalovirus exposure and HLA in healthy donors (dated 2017 in TCRdb). Background on the whole study: An earlier analysis of 587 of the donors reported 250 to 300 Gb of sequence data and some 120 million unique TCR beta sequences from roughly 180 million T cells. Roughly 300 gigabases of sequencing data and approximately 85 million unique TCR sequences were included in an early release covering around 600 HLA-typed donors. Of the roughly 400 genotyped donors, about 80% fell in the genetic ancestry cluster associated with self-reported Caucasian donors. The study aimed to test whether cataloging public T cell receptors could reveal signatures of past pathogen exposure. The study used immunosequencing to profile the T cell repertoires of approximately 630 subjects and linked those repertoires to cytomegalovirus serostatus. A separate validation cohort of approximately 120 different subjects was used in addition to the 666-subject first cohort. To predict cytomegalovirus infection status, the study brought together high-throughput TCR immunosequencing, statistical association of individual TCRs with disease status, and machine learning. A later analysis re-analyzed previously published TCR beta repertoires from several hundred donors and added high-resolution HLA genotyping to study TCR occurrence patterns. The later analysis used no new phenotypic data to find candidate immune exposures, relying instead on TCR beta sequences and their occurrence across donors. An earlier analysis of around 580 of the donors used high-throughput TCR beta sequencing to judge whether each TCR beta V gene segment behaved as functional or pseudogenic. Alongside the repertoire data, information on donor age, sex, ethnicity and CMV serostatus was compiled. A later genetic analysis took genome-wide SNP genotypes for about three fifths of the 666 donors and used that subset as a discovery cohort. All discovery cohort repertoires had been generated on a single sequencing platform. HLA typing included class I and class II loci at four-digit resolution. Typing coverage differed by locus: A, B, C, DRB1 and DQB1 were typed in roughly 620-630 donors, DQA1 in approximately 520, DPA1 in approximately 610, and DPB1 in just under 480. Because of strong linkage in the cohort, four or five DR-DQ haplotypes were treated as single units for association and clustering. Among 398 genotyped donors of the cohort, an average of around 250,000 unique TCR beta nucleotide sequences was sequenced per donor, of which 15% to 20% were non-productive. Broader findings and caveats from the paper: In a later analysis, HLA-associated TCR beta chains were found to be more clonally expanded and to have lower generation probabilities than equally common non-associated chains. In a later genetic analysis, a missense DCLRE1C variant was associated with V-gene and J-gene trimming of TCR beta chains, and the association was replicated in an independent cohort. According to a later genetic analysis, donors in an Asian-associated ancestry cluster had fewer N-insertions in productive TCRs than the roughly 700-donor mean. The authors suggested that the approach could potentially be extended to other disease states and immunological phenotypes. Roughly uniform sequencing depth across donors was assumed in presence/absence analyses, although this assumption may not hold. Broadly in line with IMGT annotations, most TCR beta V segments showed up in productive rearrangements about 87% or about 30% of the time in an earlier analysis of some 590 of the donors. The study gave a list of more than 150 TCR beta chains associated with cytomegalovirus. A group of highly shared sequence variants was considered likely to be a technical artifact of the sequencing pipeline. HLA typing was unavailable for some donors at each locus, so association tests used only the typed subset. Some IMGT-functional V segments, including TRBV6-2 and TRBV6-3, could not be told apart with the 87-base-pair reads, so those segments were excluded. Most TCR sequences were seen in very few donors, while some public TCRs were found in many individuals. Linkage disequilibrium might explain the correlated functional status among segregating V segments, but an unknown experimental factor could not be ruled out. For the cohort, immune exposure information was limited to CMV serostatus. Assigning TCR associations to individual alleles was difficult when HLA alleles, especially DR and DQ, strongly co-occurred. In vitro tests confirmed that three of the cytomegalovirus-associated TCR beta chains recognize cytomegalovirus antigens. Because counts were too low, about 18 rarely observed V segments, including chromosome 9 orphons, were excluded from the earlier analysis of several hundred of the donors. In a later analysis, some 18,000 TCR beta sequences were associated with specific HLA alleles at a false discovery rate of 0.05. A further reported finding was that TCR beta sequences accurately predicted the HLA-A and HLA-B alleles for most subjects in the first cohort. In a later analysis, TCR association rates were found to vary across HLA loci, with the most associated TCRs seen for DRB1 alleles and the fewest for HLA-C alleles. The cohort was sequenced for TCR beta chains only, and without alpha or paired-chain data the features that could be detected were limited. In a later analysis, most CMV-associated TCR beta chains were found to appear HLA-restricted, with HLA associations seemingly driven largely by CMV exposure. In a later analysis, several top co-occurrence clusters were reported to appear linked to parvovirus B19, influenza, CMV and Epstein-Barr virus. Cytomegalovirus status was reported to be diagnosed by the classifier with high specificity and sensitivity in both the original and validation cohorts.

Library preparation was by the immunoSEQ multiplex PCR assay. For the multiplex PCR, a mixture combining 60 forward primers for TCR Vbeta segments and 13 reverse primers for TCR Jbeta segments was used. The CDR3 region of rearranged TCR beta genes was amplified from genomic DNA by a multiplex PCR assay. The amplified TCR beta libraries were sequenced on the Illumina HiSeq System as 87-base-pair reads. The study's processing was this. A later analysis counted around 72 million unique TCR beta chains across the 650 to 700 repertoires, and roughly 11 million of these chains were shared by at least two donors. To remove PCR and sequencing errors, raw reads were error-corrected and collapsed into unique sequences using a nearest-neighbor algorithm that merged closely related sequences. CDR3 sequences were aligned to IMGT reference sequences to assign V, D and J gene segments. For a sequence to be retained, at least a six-nucleotide match to both a V gene segment and a J gene segment was required. Rearrangements were classified as productive when the CDR3 lacked stop codons and remained in frame with V and J, and all other rearrangements were classified as non-productive. Following IMGT convention, CDR3 was defined as the stretch from the second conserved V-encoded cysteine up to the conserved J-encoded phenylalanine. The earlier analysis of 500 to 650 of the donors excluded any sequence lacking an unambiguous match to a single V gene segment. An earlier analysis of a few hundred of the donors classified V segments as functional when productive rearrangements were above 56.7% and as segregating when the standard deviation between donors was above 5%. A statistical classification framework was developed to diagnose cytomegalovirus status using the catalog of TCR beta chain sequences. A later analysis assigned V and J genes by comparing TCR nucleotide sequences with IMGT/GENE-DB human TR gene sequences. A later analysis assigned CDR3 sequences and most-parsimonious VDJ recombination scenarios with the TCRdist pipeline. A later analysis defined each TCR beta chain by its CDR3 amino acid sequence plus V-gene family, and excluded reads lacking a unique V-gene family. As a way to deal with suspected cross-contamination and a sequencing artifact, a later analysis dropped roughly 600 nucleotide sequences that were highly shared and had low generation probability. For each public chain, a later analysis derived a clonal expansion index from normalized ranks of inferred template counts within each repertoire. In a later analysis, generation probabilities were computed using a VDJ recombination model fitted to out-of-frame rearrangements, and the results were checked against IGoR. A later analysis scored TCR-TCR, TCR-HLA and TCR-CMV co-occurrence with hypergeometric tests, applying a repertoire-size bias correction to TCR pairs. A later analysis estimated false discovery rates by permuting HLA or CMV assignments 20 times. In a later analysis, co-occurring TCRs were grouped with DBSCAN, and TCRdist sequence similarity was added when clustering was performed within HLA-allele-positive subsets. Repertoires with fewer than 30,000 or more than 120,000 public chains, plus five repertoires with anomalous nucleotide sharing, were excluded from co-occurrence clustering. This is the immuneACCESS table as TCRdb keeps it, with only in-frame sequences that have V and J called. A part of the clones is gone; compared with another copy, unresolved V genes explain less than half, and the rest is unexplained. V, J and clone size are those of that table, while D and trimming were read from the DNA. The sample profile shows 110,000 to 150,000 clones; 76% of them were found once. Of the sample, roughly 2% is held by the ten largest clones.

The cohort was made up of 500 to 850 healthy bone marrow donors. At the time of sampling, all cohort members were nominally healthy, though unrecorded immune exposures were likely present. The donor tested CMV seronegative, placing the donor among the 300 to 450 seronegative members of the cohort. A peripheral blood sample was provided by each donor, and peripheral blood mononuclear cells were used for TCR beta sequencing. The Qiagen DNeasy Blood Extraction Kit was used to extract genomic DNA from the blood cell samples. The sample consisted of PBMCs. This clonotype originated in a middle-aged woman in good health and CMV-seronegative. Recombination connected TRBV30 to TRBJ2-5, with no reliable assignment of the D segment. The CDR3 protein sequence reads: CAWSVLRETQYF. In nucleotide form, the sequence is TGTGCCTGGAGTGTATTGAGGGAGACCCAGTACTTC.